These 32 T cell receptor beta chains were sequenced from one sample in a study of human T cells and chemical hapten exposure. TCRdb passed the RACE reads through MiXCR, listing each CDR3 protein once. The sample carries around 42,000 distinct CDR3 sequences, about 3.5% recorded once. Time point of the sample: patch test 2, 6 weeks after DPC sensitization. Treatment here: therapeutic diphenylcyclopropenone sensitization with weekly scalp DPC. The specimen comprised whole blood, sampled in connection with sensitization to the hapten diphenylcyclopropenone (DPC). The receptors shown here come from a man aged 35 to 55 with alopecia areata. Some clones in this sample may be carry-over from other donors' samples.

This clonotype has only a few counts. The CDR3 coding sequence is TGTGCCAGCAGTCCTCGGACGCGATCCGGGGGTGAAGCTTTCTTT. Its protein is CASSPRTRSGGEAFF. The chain employs TRBV6-5 and TRBJ1-1, with D possibly TRBD1 on 5 matching bases. The V and J ends lost 5 bases and 7 bases respectively, with 20 bases between them. Germline loops: CDR1 MNHEY, CDR2 SVGAGI. The CDR3 is made up of 15 amino acids.

This clonotype was observed many times. This chain uses TRBV28 with TRBJ2-6, with a tentative D call TRBD2 (5 bases). The CDR3 is 15 residues long. The germline V and J ends were trimmed by 4 bases and 5 bases, with 12 bases remaining between them. Germline CDR1 and CDR2: MDHEN and SYDVKM. CDR3 bases: TGTGCCAGCAGTTCGTCGGGGTCTCGGGCCAACGTCCTGACTTTC. Amino acids: CASSSSGSRANVLTF. The full variable domain, completed using reference TRBV28 and TRBJ2-6, is DVKVTQSSRYLVKRTGEKVFLECVQDMDHENMFWYRQDPGLGLRLIYFSYDVKMKEKGDIPEGYSVSREKKERFSLILESASTNQTSMYLCASSSSGSRANVLTFGAGSRLTVL.

In its sample, this clonotype was seen many times. The V gene is TRBV27, the J gene TRBJ2-1, with TRBD2 identical over 8 bases. The CDR3 extends over 13 amino acids. Per germline, CDR1 MNHEY and CDR2 SMNVEV (reference sequence). Trimming removed 6 bases from V and 9 bases from J; junction bases left unmatched: 7. The CDR3 bases are TGTGCCAGCAGGAGGACTAGCTTCGGTGAGCAGTTCTTC. Translating it yields CASRRTSFGEQFF.

In its sample, this clonotype was seen many times. The rearrangement uses TRBV12-3 or TRBV12-4 and TRBJ2-7, with D maybe TRBD2 (5 bases). V was trimmed by 5 bases and J by 5 bases, leaving 13 bases between them. This CDR3 region has 13 residues. The CDR3 DNA reads as TGTGCCAGCAGTGATGGACTGACGGACGAGCAGTACTTC. Translating gives CASSDGLTDEQYF.

This clonotype was observed many times. V usage is TRBV5-1 and J usage is TRBJ2-3, with D unclear. The CDR3 is 14 amino acids. The V end was cut by 4 bases, the J end by 1 base, with 10 bases between. Germline V lookup: CDR1 SGHRS, CDR2 YFSETQ. CDR3 region: CASSPRAGTDTQYF. DNA for the CDR3: TGCGCCAGCAGCCCGAGAGCCGGCACAGATACGCAGTATTTT.

Ten or more counts support this clonotype. This sequence joins TRBV24-1 and TRBJ2-1; no definite D call. The CDR3 length is 19 residues. From germline, CDR1 is KGHDR and CDR2 SFDVKD. V lost 3 bases and J 0 bases, leaving 20 bases between the germline ends. In DNA, the CDR3 is TGTGCCACCAGTGATCACATGCGTAGCTCCGCATTCTCCTACAATGAGCAGTTCTTC. Translation gives CATSDHMRSSAFSYNEQFF.

Ten or more counts support this clonotype. The chain has TRBV20-1 and TRBJ1-5; D remains unclear. CDR1 and CDR2 from the germline V gene are DFQATT and SNEGSKA (reference sequence). Trimming took off 6 bases at V and 5 bases at J, with 20 bases between the two ends. The CDR3 covers 15 residues. The CDR3 region is CSARPQAGGHQPQHF. For the CDR3, the DNA is TGCAGTGCCCGGCCGCAGGCCGGTGGGCATCAGCCCCAGCATTTT.

This clonotype was seen repeatedly, ten times or more. The rearrangement joins TRBV4-3 to TRBJ2-5; D possibly corresponds to TRBD1 (6 bases). The V and J ends lost 0 bases and 7 bases respectively, with 12 bases between them. This CDR3 is 14 amino acids long. The V gene's germline CDR1 is LGHNA and CDR2 YSLEER. The CDR3 region has the DNA TGCGCCAGCAGCCAAGACGCAGGGGTGGTGACCCAGTACTTC. This translates into CASSQDAGVVTQYF.

This clonotype came up many times. The V and J genes are TRBV10-1 and TRBJ2-3; weak D call: TRBD2 (6 bases). V shed 4 bases and J shed 0 bases, with 11 bases lying between them. The CDR3 runs to 15 residues. Germline values: CDR1 WNHNN, CDR2 SYGVQD (reference sequence). The CDR3 reads CASSAQSGSTDTQYF. The CDR3 DNA reads as TGCGCCAGCAGTGCTCAGAGCGGGAGCACAGATACGCAGTATTTT.

This clonotype was seen a handful of times. This chain links TRBV10-3 with TRBJ1-1, with D hard to call. Trimming removed 2 bases at V and 0 bases at J, with 4 bases between. Germline CDR1 and CDR2: ENHRY and SYGVKD. This CDR3 comprises 13 residues. The chain's CDR3 is CAISEKVNTEAFF. For the CDR3, the DNA is TGTGCCATCAGTGAGAAGGTGAACACTGAAGCTTTCTTT.

In this sample, this clonotype turned up many times. V is TRBV6-2 or TRBV6-3 and J is TRBJ2-3; TRBD2 matches at 14 bases. Germline V gene data show CDR1 as MNHEY and CDR2 as SVGEGT. The V and J ends lost 0 bases and 4 bases, in that order; junction bases with no gene match: 9. CDR3 length: 19 residues. The DNA for the CDR3 is TGTGCCAGCAGTTACTCGACCCAACGACTAGCGGGAGGGCCAGATACGCAGTATTTT. It encodes CASSYSTQRLAGGPDTQYF.

This clonotype came up many times. This chain uses TRBV20-1 with TRBJ2-5; D call uncertain. V lost 0 bases to trimming and J lost 5 bases, with 16 bases between them. The germline gives CDR1 DFQATT, CDR2 SNEGSKA (reference sequence). This CDR3 spans 15 amino acids. In DNA, the CDR3 is TGCAGTGCTAGAGATACCGCTCCCAAGGCGGAGACCCAGTACTTC. This translates into CSARDTAPKAETQYF.

At least ten counts were recorded for this clonotype. The gene calls are TRBV5-1 and TRBJ1-1; no clear D gene. This CDR3 has 15 amino acids. Germline CDR1 and CDR2: SGHRS and YFSETQ. V was shortened by 3 bases and J by 7 bases, with 19 bases between the two germline ends. CDR3 in DNA: TGCGCCAGCAGCTACGAAAGAGGGAGCGGGAGTGAAGCTTTCTTT. Its translation: CASSYERGSGSEAFF.

This clonotype was detected many times. The chain is built from TRBV7-2 and TRBJ1-1, with TRBD1 as a possible D gene (5 bases). This CDR3 is 13 amino acids long. Looked up from germline, CDR1 is SGHTA and CDR2 is FQGNSA. V shed 5 bases and J shed 11 bases, with 18 bases lying between them. The CDR3 region is CASSRDPKGRAFF. CDR3 sequence (DNA): TGTGCCAGCAGCCGGGACCCCAAAGGGAGGGCTTTCTTT.

This clonotype was observed a few times. The rearrangement joins TRBV7-8 to TRBJ1-5; D might be TRBD1 (6 bases). Germline V gene lookup returns CDR1 SGHVS and CDR2 FQNEAQ. Trimming cost V 5 bases and J 0 bases, with 11 bases left between them. The CDR3 contains 15 residues. DNA for the CDR3: TGTGCCAGCAGCCTCGGACAGTTTAGCAATCAGCCCCAGCATTTT. Protein product: CASSLGQFSNQPQHF.

By sample share, this clonotype is medium-sized. The V and J genes are TRBV6-2 or TRBV6-3 and TRBJ1-5; a possible D gene is TRBD1 (6 bases). With 5 bases removed from V and 6 bases from J, the gap between germline ends came to 17 bases. The CDR3 sequence is 15 residues long. The V gene's germline CDR1 is MNHEY and CDR2 SVGEGT. This chain's CDR3 is CASSNGGGLGQPQHF. CDR3 coding DNA: TGTGCCAGCAGTAATGGCGGGGGGCTCGGTCAGCCCCAGCATTTT.

In this sample, this clonotype turned up many times. The CDR3 loop reads CAISSSSDSPYEQYF. DNA of the CDR3: TGTGCCATCAGTAGTTCTTCGGATTCGCCCTACGAGCAGTACTTC. This rearrangement joins TRBV10-3 to TRBJ2-7, with D unclear. V lost 5 bases, J lost 2 bases, and 16 bases lay in between. The length of the CDR3 is 15 residues. Germline CDR1 ENHRY, CDR2 SYGVKD.

In the case of this clonotype: A much larger clone lies a single base off, so this may be a read error. The chain uses TRBV3-1 and TRBJ2-7; D uncertain. Per germline, CDR1 LGHDT and CDR2 YNNKEL (reference sequence). There are 15 residues in the CDR3. The CDR3 DNA is TGTGCCAGCAGCCACGCCTGGGCGTTGCCCTACGATCAGTACTTC. It translates to CASSHAWALPYDQYF.

This clonotype was recorded many times. The V and J genes are TRBV28 and TRBJ2-7, with D perhaps given as TRBD1 or TRBD2 (6 bases each). The CDR3 is 16 amino acids. Germline values: CDR1 MDHEN, CDR2 SYDVKM. V lost 6 bases and J 4 bases, leaving 22 bases between the germline ends. The CDR3: CASRPTHAGQKYEQYF. DNA for the CDR3: TGTGCCAGCAGACCAACTCACGCGGGACAAAAATACGAGCAGTACTTC.

This chain connects TRBV6-5 to TRBJ1-5, with D perhaps matching TRBD1 (6 bases). The CDR3 runs to 15 residues. CDR1 is MNHEY and CDR2 is SVGAGI in the germline V gene. V was trimmed by 6 bases and J by 2 bases, leaving 14 bases between them. The CDR3 DNA is TGTGCCAGCAGGCTCAGCTGGACAGGCAATCAGCCCCAGCATTTT. Translated, it gives CASRLSWTGNQPQHF.

The chain employs TRBV29-1 and TRBJ1-2, with 8 bases identical to TRBD1. Germline lookup yields CDR1 SQVTM and CDR2 ANQGSEA. The CDR3 runs to 14 residues. Trimming at V came to 6 bases and at J to 5 bases, leaving 11 bases not matched to a gene. CDR3 nucleotides: TGCAGCGTCGACCCAGGGGGCGCGGGGTATGGCTACACCTTC. It codes for CSVDPGGAGYGYTF.

Concerning this clonotype itself: At one of its ends the junction is not consistent with the germline gene, which may arise from a read error. This chain uses TRBV27 with TRBJ2-1; D gene uncertain. The germline gives CDR1 MNHEY, CDR2 SMNVEV (reference sequence). The CDR3 loop spans 14 amino acids. DNA for the CDR3: TGTGCCAGCAGTACCCACCTCTCCAACAATGAGCAGTTCTTC. Amino acid sequence: CASSTHLSNNEQFF.

The J gene is TRBJ2-1, the V gene TRBV4-3; no reliable D call. V lost 1 base and J 2 bases, leaving 9 bases between the germline ends. Per the germline V gene, CDR1 is LGHNA and CDR2 is YSLEER. CDR3 length: 15 amino acids. CDR3 protein: CASSQARATYNEQFF. In nucleotides, the CDR3 is TGCGCCAGCAGCCAAGCTCGGGCTACCTACAATGAGCAGTTCTTC.

This clonotype was counted many times. The chain uses TRBV18 and TRBJ1-5, with D possibly TRBD1 on 5 matching bases. The CDR3 has 14 residues. Germline V gene lookup returns CDR1 KGHSH and CDR2 LQKENI. V lost 4 bases and J 2 bases, leaving 9 bases between the germline ends. In DNA form, the CDR3 reads TGTGCCAGCTCACTTGGGGGGGGCAATCAGCCCCAGCATTTT. Its protein is CASSLGGGNQPQHF.

A few counts support this clonotype. The chain couples TRBV7-9 to TRBJ1-1; D might be TRBD1 (5 bases). Trimming pared 4 bases from V and 5 bases from J, leaving 17 bases between. The germline gives CDR1 SEHNR, CDR2 FQNEAQ (reference sequence). The CDR3 length is 15 residues. DNA for the CDR3: TGTGCCAGCAGCTCTCCTTCTTCTGGGGGTACTGAAGCTTTCTTT. Its translation is CASSSPSSGGTEAFF.

At least ten counts were recorded for this clonotype. V gene TRBV12-3 or TRBV12-4 combines with J gene TRBJ1-4; the match to TRBD1 covers 8 bases. Trimming at V came to 6 bases and at J to 7 bases, leaving 7 bases not matched to a gene. This CDR3 is built from 14 residues. The CDR3 region is CASRTQGASEKLFF. CDR3 coding DNA: TGTGCCAGCAGGACTCAGGGGGCTAGTGAAAAACTGTTTTTT.

This clonotype was observed many times. The chain recombines TRBV7-2 with TRBJ2-3, with D possibly being TRBD2 (6 bases). V lost 5 bases and J lost 4, with 16 bases in between. Germline V gene data show CDR1 as SGHTA and CDR2 as FQGNSA. There are 15 residues in the CDR3. The CDR3 region is CASSILPSVPDTQYF. The DNA of the CDR3 is TGTGCCAGCAGCATCCTACCTAGCGTCCCAGATACGCAGTATTTT.

This clonotype was counted ten times or more. J is TRBJ1-2 and V is TRBV6-5, with 7 bases matching TRBD1. The CDR3 length is 17 residues. Germline CDR1 is MNHEY and CDR2 is SVGAGI. V lost 5 bases and J lost 0; bases outside the gene matches: 12. The CDR3 reads CASSAGDSEPANYGYTF. In DNA form, the CDR3 reads TGTGCCAGCAGTGCCGGGGACAGCGAACCCGCTAACTATGGCTACACCTTC.

This clonotype was seen at least ten times. This chain connects TRBV20-1 to TRBJ2-1, with 8 positions matching TRBD2. The germline V gene has CDR1 DFQATT and CDR2 SNEGSKA (reference sequence). This CDR3 spans 11 amino acids. CDR3 sequence: CRGLAGNEQFF. Here the CDR3 DNA reads TGCAGAGGACTAGCAGGCAATGAGCAGTTCTTC.

This clonotype was detected ten times or more. The rearrangement joins TRBV2 to TRBJ2-2; 7 bases agree with TRBD1. This CDR3 spans 14 amino acids. Per the germline V gene, CDR1 is SNHLY and CDR2 is FYNNEI. J lost 4 bases, V lost 7 bases, and 6 bases had no gene match. This CDR3 is CASKATGTTGELFF. The DNA of the CDR3 is TGTGCCAGCAAGGCGACAGGGACCACCGGGGAGCTGTTTTTT.

This clonotype has ten or more counts. This chain uses TRBV28 with TRBJ1-6, with D perhaps TRBD1 (5 bases). Germline loops: CDR1 MDHEN, CDR2 SYDVKM. V lost 7 bases and J lost 0, with 13 bases in between. The CDR3 has 16 amino acids. The CDR3 sequence: CASNPGLSSYNSPLHF. The CDR3 DNA sequence: TGTGCCAGCAACCCGGGACTAAGCTCCTATAATTCACCCCTCCACTTT.

In its sample, this clonotype was seen many times. The chain carries TRBV20-1 and TRBJ2-3; 10 bases fit TRBD1. This CDR3 comprises 16 residues. Germline CDR1 DFQATT, CDR2 SNEGSKA (reference sequence). Trimming removed 6 bases from V and 0 bases from J; junction bases left unmatched: 9. For the CDR3, the DNA is TGCAGTGCACCGACAGGGGGCACTTTTAGCACAGATACGCAGTATTTT. Amino acids: CSAPTGGTFSTDTQYF.